The present TCR beta chain was sequenced within a study of human T cells and chemical hapten exposure. Whole-study context: Weekly diphenylcyclopropenone doses were given to patients' scalps across the roughly 25-week study. Epicutaneous patch tests delivered 0.01% DPC to the upper back, with evaluation at 6 days. Per-sample TCR yield variation was attributed mainly to small pooled library volume differences.

Time point denoted: patch test 2, 6 weeks after DPC sensitization. Regarding treatment: therapeutic diphenylcyclopropenone sensitization with weekly scalp DPC. There are many counts of this clonotype. The germline V and J ends were trimmed by 2 bases and 7 bases, with 3 bases remaining between them. The germline V gene has CDR1 MDHEN and CDR2 SYDVKM. The CDR3 contains 12 residues. Unique molecular identifiers were linked by the library to individual cDNA molecules. One entry per CDR3 protein results from TCRdb running MiXCR on the RACE reads. The sample records more than 85,000 distinct CDR3 sequences, roughly 9% being singletons.

The source is a woman between 35 and 50 years old with alopecia areata. Some clones in this sample may be carry-over from other donors' samples. The sample was whole blood, taken in connection with sensitization to the hapten diphenylcyclopropenone (DPC). The chain combines TRBV28 with TRBJ1-6, with D uncertain. CDR3 DNA sequence: TGTGCCAGCAGTTTAATCAATTCACCCCTCCACTTT. This translates into CASSLINSPLHF.